The next 2 T cell receptor beta chains were all read from a single sample in a study of T cell repertoires in cytomegalovirus infection. In TCRdb, the reads were re-called with MiXCR into one record per CDR3 protein. Of roughly 120,000 distinct CDR3 sequences listed, 32% are singletons. Their antigens are not known. The specimen comprised CD8+ T cells from cultured PBMCs, sampled from culture after CMV antigen stimulation. The receptors originated from a human donor in good health (CMV status not recorded). Some clones in this sample may be carry-over from other donors' samples.

Written as DNA, the CDR3 is TGTGCCAGCCATGAGGAACTAGCCAAAAACATTCAGTACTTC. Translated: CASHEELAKNIQYF. This chain joins TRBV6-6 and TRBJ2-4; D remains ambiguous. The CDR3 consists of 14 residues. The germline V gene encodes CDR1 MNHNY and CDR2 SVGAGI (reference sequence). With 8 bases removed from V and 0 bases from J, the gap between germline ends came to 11 bases.

The chain joins TRBV5-4 to TRBJ1-5; the D is unclear. V dropped 7 bases and J dropped 6 bases, with 17 bases sitting between them. Looked up from germline, CDR1 is SGHNT and CDR2 is YYREEE (reference sequence). The CDR3 is made up of 14 amino acids. For the CDR3, the DNA is TGTGCCAGCTCTCCTGGCCCCAGCGGTCAGCCCCAGCATTTT. Its translation is CASSPGPSGQPQHF.